These T cell receptor beta chains were read from a single sample in a study of follicular helper T cells after annual influenza vaccination. The method was immunoSEQ multiplex PCR; TCRdb's version includes in-frame clones alone and lacks a portion of them. The sample holds several thousand clones; approximately 80% are singletons and the top ten take roughly 3.5%. The source was CXCR5+ CD38- circulating T follicular helper cells from blood, collected 7 days after influenza vaccination. The receptors derive from an adult who received the influenza vaccine. CDR3s include the opening cysteine and the closing phenylalanine or tryptophan.

CDR3 protein	V gene	J gene
CAWSVARHIDEQFF	TRBV30	TRBJ2-1
CASSLAIRGEKLFF	TRBV11-2	TRBJ1-4
CSASGGGETQYF	TRBV29-1	TRBJ2-5
CASTQTSGSSGANVLTF	TRBV2	TRBJ2-6
CASSVRQGLNGYTF	TRBV7-9	TRBJ1-2
CASSLSSDGYTF	TRBV28	TRBJ1-2
CASSLQGGKAYEQYF	TRBV5-4	TRBJ2-7
CATSRDPGTEQFF	TRBV15	TRBJ2-1
CASSLDVGTDTQYF	TRBV7-2	TRBJ2-3
CASSLMKLAGPGEQFF	TRBV11-2	TRBJ2-1
CASSPGTSGGADTQYF	TRBV5-4	TRBJ2-3
CASSLGPWETQYF	TRBV7-9	TRBJ2-5
CASSYGGGAYNEQFF	TRBV6-6	TRBJ2-1
CASSSQGGKNTEAFF	TRBV5-1	TRBJ1-1
CASSPLGRGNTIYF	TRBV19	TRBJ1-3
CASSPYSGGDAEQFF	TRBV5-4	TRBJ2-1
CASSQAGSPFFNYEQYF	TRBV14	TRBJ2-7
CASSWTESANYGYTF	TRBV5-6	TRBJ1-2
CASSGQGDEQYF	TRBV6-1	TRBJ2-7
CASSRSGQGAYEQYF	TRBV5-1	TRBJ2-7
CATSRVQGILNQPQHF	TRBV15	TRBJ1-5
CASTADSGGLDTQYF	TRBV19	TRBJ2-3
CASSLVNNVHSYEQYF	TRBV7-8	TRBJ2-7
CASSPGQGAVYNEQFF	TRBV7-2	TRBJ2-1
CASSQTRGSNTGELFF	TRBV4-1	TRBJ2-2
CASSASGDRNSPLHF	TRBV5-1	TRBJ1-6
CASSVGTSVANEQFF	TRBV7-2	TRBJ2-1
CASSLRRGPQETQYF	TRBV6-5	TRBJ2-5
CASSSYKTEAFF	TRBV5-6	TRBJ1-1
CASRRRTGEQFF	TRBV19	TRBJ2-1
CASSFVETQYF	TRBV7-2	TRBJ2-5
CASSFERGGRNEQFF	TRBV7-9	TRBJ2-1
CASSRAENYGYTF	TRBV19	TRBJ1-2
CASSGSGRITYNEQFF	TRBV5-8	TRBJ2-1
CASNAGTSGDRGQFF	TRBV6-6	TRBJ2-1
CSARRDREAFF	TRBV20-1	TRBJ1-1
CASSLGGALGNEQFF	TRBV7-2	TRBJ2-1
CASSRLVGSPLHF	TRBV28	TRBJ1-6
CASEPGQGSNQPQHF	TRBV6-1	TRBJ1-5
CASSPQGQGNQPQHF	TRBV19	TRBJ1-5
CASSLSGDTGRRQPQHF	TRBV7-2	TRBJ1-5
CASSGGNINQPQHF	TRBV28	TRBJ1-5
CASSLDREEGYTF	TRBV5-1	TRBJ1-2
CASSQVLGGGPHTGELFF	TRBV4-3	TRBJ2-2
CASSLALGSPYEQYF	TRBV7-8	TRBJ2-7
CASSMGGGSNTGELFF	TRBV19	TRBJ2-2
CASSEAQGAGTEAFF	TRBV6-1	TRBJ1-1
CASSHLGRGEDTQYF	TRBV4-3	TRBJ2-3
CASSGTGVWEQYF	TRBV5-1	TRBJ2-7
CASNKRDTNYGYTF	TRBV6-1	TRBJ1-2
CAPRGGGNYGYTF	TRBV30	TRBJ1-2
CASSFVGQGASPLQKLFF	TRBV5-1	TRBJ1-4
CASSVNWGTEAFF	TRBV9	TRBJ1-1
CASSQAANTEAFF	TRBV18	TRBJ1-1
CSEPQGAAYEQYF	TRBV29-1	TRBJ2-7